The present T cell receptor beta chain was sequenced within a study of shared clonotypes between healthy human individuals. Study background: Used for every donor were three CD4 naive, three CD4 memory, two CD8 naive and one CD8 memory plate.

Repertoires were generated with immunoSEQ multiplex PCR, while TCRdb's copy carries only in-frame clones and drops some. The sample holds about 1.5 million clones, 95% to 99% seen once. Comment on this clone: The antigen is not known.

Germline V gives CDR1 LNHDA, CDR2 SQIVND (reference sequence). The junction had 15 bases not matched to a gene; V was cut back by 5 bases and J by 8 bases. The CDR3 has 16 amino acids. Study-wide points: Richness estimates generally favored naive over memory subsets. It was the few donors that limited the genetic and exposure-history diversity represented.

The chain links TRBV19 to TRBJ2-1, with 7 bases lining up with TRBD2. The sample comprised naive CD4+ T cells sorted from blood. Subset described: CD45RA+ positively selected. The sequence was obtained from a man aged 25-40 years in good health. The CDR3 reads CASSSTPRGSGYEQFF. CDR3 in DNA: TGTGCCAGTAGTTCCACCCCCCGCGGGAGTGGCTATGAGCAGTTCTTC.